A selection of T cell receptor beta chains follows, all from one sample in a study of graft-versus-host responses after intestinal transplantation. Produced via immunoSEQ multiplex PCR; TCRdb's table is partial and in-frame only. The profile covers 6,700 or so clones, with about a fifth appearing a single time and more than 5% taken by the ten largest. This sample comprised alloreactive CD4+ T cells from a mixed lymphocyte reaction culture, obtained before transplantation. Every receptor here comes from a human patient who was an organ donor for intestinal transplantation. Both conserved end residues are part of each CDR3. The D gene is left open where the match is weak. A row's size may be missing; if present it is once, few, many or a size class.

D gene: .; J gene: TRBJ1-3; CDR3 length: 14; V gene: TRBV11-2; clone size: .; CDR3 protein: CASSLKDTGNTIYF; CDR3 DNA: TGTGCCAGCAGCTTAAAAGACACTGGAAACACCATATATTTT
D gene: TRBD2; J gene: TRBJ2-5; CDR3 length: 16; V gene: TRBV7-2; clone size: few; CDR3 protein: CASSLAYLAGRETQYF; CDR3 DNA: TGTGCCAGCAGCTTAGCGTACCTAGCGGGGAGGGAGACCCAGTACTTC
D gene: .; J gene: TRBJ2-5; CDR3 length: 14; V gene: TRBV7-9; clone size: few; CDR3 protein: CASSLGTGGETQYF; CDR3 DNA: TGTGCCAGCAGCTTAGGAACAGGCGGAGAGACCCAGTACTTC
D gene: .; J gene: TRBJ1-5; CDR3 length: 18; V gene: TRBV9; clone size: .; CDR3 protein: CASSSLTYWENSNQPQHF; CDR3 DNA: TGTGCCAGCAGCTCCCTCACCTATTGGGAAAATAGCAATCAGCCCCAGCATTTT
D gene: .; J gene: TRBJ1-2; CDR3 length: 14; V gene: TRBV7-2; clone size: .; CDR3 protein: CASSLEPGDLGYTF; CDR3 DNA: TGTGCCAGCAGCTTAGAGCCAGGGGATTTGGGCTACACCTTC
D gene: .; J gene: TRBJ1-1; CDR3 length: 14; V gene: TRBV7-2; clone size: .; CDR3 protein: CASSLVEVLTEAFF; CDR3 DNA: TGTGCCAGCAGCTTAGTCGAGGTTCTTACTGAAGCTTTCTTT
D gene: TRBD1; J gene: TRBJ1-2; CDR3 length: 15; V gene: TRBV4-1; clone size: .; CDR3 protein: CASSQGLTGVYGYTF; CDR3 DNA: TGCGCCAGCAGCCAGGGCCTGACAGGGGTCTATGGCTACACCTTC
D gene: .; J gene: TRBJ1-2; CDR3 length: 12; V gene: TRBV7-9; clone size: large; CDR3 protein: CASSPGGYGYTF; CDR3 DNA: TGTGCCAGCAGCCCCGGTGGCTATGGCTACACCTTC
D gene: .; J gene: TRBJ1-2; CDR3 length: 13; V gene: TRBV11-2; clone size: .; CDR3 protein: CASSPEGAYGYTF; CDR3 DNA: TGTGCCAGCAGCCCCGAAGGGGCTTATGGCTACACCTTC
D gene: .; J gene: TRBJ1-1; CDR3 length: 11; V gene: TRBV30; clone size: .; CDR3 protein: CAWSVGGKAFF; CDR3 DNA: TGTGCCTGGAGTGTCGGAGGAAAAGCTTTCTTT
D gene: .; J gene: TRBJ2-7; CDR3 length: 11; V gene: TRBV2; clone size: .; CDR3 protein: CASGRDYEQYF; CDR3 DNA: TGTGCCAGCGGACGGGACTACGAGCAGTACTTC
D gene: TRBD2; J gene: TRBJ2-3; CDR3 length: 15; V gene: TRBV5-1; clone size: few; CDR3 protein: CASSLQGGGADTQYF; CDR3 DNA: TGCGCCAGCAGCTTGCAGGGCGGGGGGGCAGATACGCAGTATTTT
D gene: TRBD2; J gene: TRBJ2-3; CDR3 length: 15; V gene: TRBV7-2; clone size: .; CDR3 protein: CASSLPPGGTDTQYF; CDR3 DNA: TGTGCCAGCAGCTTACCTCCGGGGGGGACAGATACGCAGTATTTT
D gene: .; J gene: TRBJ1-5; CDR3 length: 13; V gene: TRBV18; clone size: large; CDR3 protein: CASSPDSNQPQHF; CDR3 DNA: TGTGCCAGCTCACCCGATAGCAATCAGCCCCAGCATTTT
D gene: .; J gene: TRBJ1-2; CDR3 length: 12; V gene: TRBV6-5; clone size: few; CDR3 protein: CAISESNYGYTF; CDR3 DNA: TGTGCCATCAGTGAGTCCAACTATGGCTACACCTTC
D gene: .; J gene: TRBJ1-2; CDR3 length: 14; V gene: TRBV7-2; clone size: .; CDR3 protein: CASSLEGANYGYTF; CDR3 DNA: TGTGCCAGCAGCTTAGAAGGAGCTAACTATGGCTACACCTTC
D gene: .; J gene: TRBJ1-5; CDR3 length: 13; V gene: TRBV11-2; clone size: few; CDR3 protein: CASSLARGQPQHF; CDR3 DNA: TGTGCCAGCAGCTTAGCCCGGGGGCAGCCCCAGCATTTT
D gene: .; J gene: TRBJ1-2; CDR3 length: 15; V gene: TRBV5-1; clone size: .; CDR3 protein: CASSPPGGANYGYTF; CDR3 DNA: TGTGCCAGCAGCCCACCCGGAGGAGCTAACTATGGCTACACCTTC
D gene: TRBD2; J gene: TRBJ2-7; CDR3 length: 15; V gene: TRBV6-1; clone size: medium-sized; CDR3 protein: CASSEASGGAYEQYF; CDR3 DNA: TGTGCCAGCAGTGAAGCTAGCGGGGGGGCCTACGAGCAGTACTTC
D gene: .; J gene: TRBJ1-1; CDR3 length: 15; V gene: TRBV7-2; clone size: .; CDR3 protein: CASSLVPGLNTEAFF; CDR3 DNA: TGTGCCAGCAGCTTAGTTCCAGGTTTGAACACTGAAGCTTTCTTT
D gene: TRBD1; J gene: TRBJ1-4; CDR3 length: 15; V gene: TRBV4-1; clone size: large; CDR3 protein: CASSSTQGAYEKLFF; CDR3 DNA: TGCGCCAGCAGCTCAACTCAGGGGGCTTATGAAAAACTGTTTTTT
D gene: .; J gene: TRBJ2-3; CDR3 length: 14; V gene: TRBV4-1; clone size: few; CDR3 protein: CASSQDSATDTQYF; CDR3 DNA: TGCGCCAGCAGCCAAGATTCAGCCACAGATACGCAGTATTTT